These T cell receptor beta chains were read from a single sample in a study of blood T cell repertoires in COVID-19. Data came from immunoSEQ multiplex PCR; TCRdb stores just in-frame clones and leaves some out. The data show about 280,000 clones, around 90% seen once. The sequenced sample was peripheral blood. The receptors derive from a man younger than 35 with active or convalescent COVID-19. CDR3s leave out the opening cysteine and the closing phenylalanine or tryptophan. Not all rows give a size; the values are once, few, many and, for expanded clones, a class.

clone_size j_call v_call cdr3_aa
. TRBJ2-7 TRBV4-3 ASSQDAATVAYEQY
few TRBJ2-2 TRBV25-1 ASSEWPGESTGELF
. TRBJ1-5 TRBV4-1 ASRNTGPNQPQH
. TRBJ2-7 TRBV7-2 ASSFYSGGYEQY
. TRBJ1-2 TRBV7-9 ASRGNNYGYT
. TRBJ2-3 TRBV5-4 ASSLPGVGCDTQY
many TRBJ2-3 TRBV6-5 ASRPTSSSTDTQY
. TRBJ1-2 TRBV13 ASSSTGPYGYT
. TRBJ1-2 TRBV2 ASINLGYRGIWANYGYT
. TRBJ2-7 TRBV11-2 ASSLEAGLAAYEQY
. TRBJ2-2 TRBV12-3/TRBV12-4 ASRPGTGELF
. TRBJ2-3 TRBV9 ASSEDRRSSTDTQY
. TRBJ2-4 TRBV19 ASSNRQGLKNIQY
. TRBJ1-2 TRBV5-1 ASSLDRGLDGYT
. TRBJ2-1 TRBV19 ASSTSRGQGRNEQF
. TRBJ1-6 TRBV5-6 ASSSGTGFSPLH
. TRBJ1-3 TRBV12-3/TRBV12-4 ASNGLGNTIY
once TRBJ2-1 TRBV19 ASSWGGTYNEQF
. TRBJ2-7 TRBV2 ASSENTGGTYEQY
. TRBJ1-4 TRBV6-6 ASSYGAEEKLF
. TRBJ2-7 TRBV20-1 SASTGSYEQY
. TRBJ2-7 TRBV7-8 ASSLGGTTYEQY
. TRBJ2-7 TRBV5-1 ASSLADRGLAGGPSFYEQY
once TRBJ2-7 TRBV3-1/TRBV3-2 ASSRRGDRAYEQY
. TRBJ2-7 TRBV10-2 ASSAGGSGYEQY
few TRBJ2-3 TRBV6-6 ASTPITDTQY
. TRBJ2-2 TRBV24-1 ATRSPSAGGHGANTGELF
. TRBJ2-5 TRBV7-7 ASSPRLAGGQETQY
. TRBJ2-1 TRBV5-1 ASSARDGFNEQF
. TRBJ2-3 TRBV14 ASSRTLAGTDTQY
. TRBJ2-1 TRBV19 ASSIDLRGLYNEQF
. TRBJ1-1 TRBV6-5 ASSPFGTEAF
. TRBJ1-1 TRBV5-5 ASSLRDRATEAF
. TRBJ2-7 TRBV4-2 ASSQTGSYEQY
. TRBJ2-7 TRBV19 ASSIEAGDPYEQY
. TRBJ2-5 TRBV6-1 ASSEETGGQETQY
. TRBJ1-4 TRBV7-6 ASSSLDEKLF
. TRBJ2-1 TRBV7-9 ASSFSGGLDDEQF
. TRBJ1-6 TRBV4-3 ASSQVGDAISPLH
once TRBJ1-3 TRBV7-2 ASSLASSLLSGNTIY
. TRBJ1-1 TRBV25-1 ASRESGGSEAF
few TRBJ1-4 TRBV14 ASSPLGTDEKLF
. TRBJ2-7 TRBV13 ASSHGTSNEQY
. TRBJ1-1 TRBV10-1 ASSEFGLTEAEAF
. TRBJ1-1 TRBV3-1/TRBV3-2 ASSLRGQASGTEAF
once TRBJ1-5 TRBV5-1 ASSEGSRGSNQPQH
. TRBJ1-1 TRBV7-9 ASSLAGGGTEAF
. TRBJ2-4 TRBV4-3 ASSQSGQIAKNIQY
. TRBJ1-5 TRBV6-2/TRBV6-3 ASTPGGAGNQPQH
few TRBJ2-5 TRBV20-1 SASPLAGAAQETQY